The sample holds a few counts of the clone carrying this TCR beta chain. Its antigen is currently unknown. Gene and germline names: mouse. The read finishes 4 residues shy of the CDR3 end, and the germline J gene is used to complete it. These data are taken from a study of CD8+ T cells in alopecia areata. Overall study findings and caveats: Especially in alopecia totalis/universalis, lesional scalp showed greater clonality than normal scalp did.

This CDR3 spans 16 amino acids. Looked up from germline, CDR1 is NSQYPW and CDR2 is LRSPGD (reference sequence). Sequencing used cDNA as its template, made by extracting RNA and reverse transcribing it. The repertoire was sequenced with immunoSEQ multiplex PCR; TCRdb's copy has only in-frame clones and lacks some. The sample holds over 250,000 clones, and no clone turns up only once. After pooling, cutaneous lymph node cells were sorted with CD4, CD8alpha, NKG2D, NKG2ACE and other markers. This rearrangement joins TRBV1 to TRBJ2-7; 8 positions match TRBD2. The receptor was isolated from a C3H/HeJ mouse with alopecia areata. The strain's MHC: H2-k. The sequenced material came from CD4+ T cells sorted from a lymph node. The CDR3 bases that were read are TGCACCTGCAGTGCAGATCTGGGGGGCCCCCTGTAT. This sequence encodes CTCSADLGGPLY. The complete CDR3 sequence is CTCSADLGGPLYEQYF.